The 19 T cell receptor beta chains below were found in one sample sequenced in a study of vaccination effects on CD4 cells after COVID-19. Their specific antigens are unknown. Viral peptide pool expansion of antigen-specific CD4+ T cells preceded sequencing in the ViraFEST assay. The culture ran for around ten days before CD4+ T cells were isolated. By PCR, the person was confirmed to have had SARS-CoV-2 infection between March and December 2020. The assay was immunoSEQ multiplex PCR, and TCRdb's table has in-frame clones only and misses some. The table includes more than 20,000 clones, about 77% detected once. The source was CD4+ T cells from PBMCs cultured with HCoV-NL63 spike peptides, collected before COVID-19 vaccination. These receptors were obtained from a human donor who had a prior SARS-CoV-2 infection.

V gene TRBV19 combines with J gene TRBJ1-3, with D maybe TRBD1 (5 bases). Trimming shortened V by 7 bases and J by 1 base, and 14 bases separated the two germline ends. The CDR3 is 15 amino acids. Per germline, CDR1 LNHDA and CDR2 SQIVND (reference sequence). The CDR3 region is CASTLGRGSGNTIYF. The CDR3 DNA is TGTGCCAGTACCCTAGGTAGGGGTTCTGGAAACACCATATATTTT.

J is TRBJ2-2 and V is TRBV3-1 (or the pseudogene TRBV3-2), with 7 nucleotides matching TRBD2. V lost 0 bases and J lost 6; bases outside the gene matches: 13. The length of the CDR3 is 18 residues. CDR1 is LGHDT and CDR2 is YNNKEL in the germline V gene (reference sequence). CDR3 DNA: TGTGCCAGCAGCCAAGAAAGTTGTAAGGCGGGAGCGGCCGGGGAGCTGTTTTTT. This codes for CASSQESCKAGAAGELFF.

The chain joins TRBV6-1 to TRBJ1-1, with D maybe TRBD1 (6 bases). Germline V gene lookup returns CDR1 MNHNS and CDR2 SASEGT. The CDR3 loop spans 15 amino acids. V was shortened by 4 bases and J by 0 bases, with 12 bases between the two germline ends. This chain's CDR3 is CASSVRDTLNTEAFF. The CDR3 DNA follows: TGTGCCAGCAGTGTACGGGACACCTTGAACACTGAAGCTTTCTTT.

This clone has a handful of counts. For the CDR3, the DNA is TGCGCCAGCAGCTTGGGCGCTAGCGGAAGGGAGACCCAGTACTTC. Its translation is CASSLGASGRETQYF. The rearrangement uses TRBV5-1 and TRBJ2-5, with 7 bases that match TRBD2. There are 15 residues in the CDR3. Germline trimming cut 0 bases from V and 5 bases from J; bases unmatched to any gene: 7. Germline V gene sequence: CDR1 SGHRS, CDR2 YFSETQ. The full variable domain, rest sourced from reference TRBV5-1 and TRBJ2-5, is KAGVTQTPRYLIKTRGQQVTLSCSPISGHRSVSWYQQTPGQGLQFLFEYFSETQRNKGNFPGRFSGRQFSNSRSEMNVSTLELGDSALYLCASSLGASGRETQYFGPGTRLLVL.

The rearrangement links TRBV2 to TRBJ1-1; unclear D gene. Trimming left V 6 bases short and J 0 bases short, with 8 bases between. The germline gives CDR1 SNHLY, CDR2 FYNNEI. The CDR3 length is 13 residues. CDR3 nucleotides: TGTGCCAGCAGCCCCGAAATGAACACTGAAGCTTTCTTT. This encodes CASSPEMNTEAFF.

This chain uses TRBV30 with TRBJ1-3, with 12 bases that match TRBD1. V lost 7 bases to trimming and J lost 4 bases; unmatched junction nucleotides: 17. Germline CDR1 reads GTSNPN; CDR2 reads SVGIG (reference sequence). The CDR3 has 18 amino acids. This CDR3 reads CASRSGTGGRSSGNTIYF. The CDR3 DNA sequence: TGTGCCTCCCGATCCGGGACAGGGGGCAGATCGTCGGGAAACACCATATATTTT.

The V and J genes are TRBV13 and TRBJ2-1, with 12 nucleotides matching TRBD2. CDR3 size: 16 residues. CDR1 and CDR2 from the germline V gene are PRHDT and FYEKMQ (reference sequence). V gave up 5 bases and J gave up 8 bases; unmatched junction bases: 10. The CDR3 sequence is CASSGRLAGGQDEQFF. The CDR3 coding sequence is TGTGCCAGCAGCGGACGTCTAGCGGGGGGGCAGGATGAGCAGTTCTTC.

The V call is TRBV19, the J call TRBJ2-1; 11 bases fit TRBD2. Trimming cost V 6 bases and J 7 bases; bases outside gene matches: 14. This CDR3 is 17 amino acids long. Germline V gives CDR1 LNHDA, CDR2 SQIVND (reference sequence). This chain's CDR3 is CASRGPPLAGVWNEQFF. Written as DNA, the CDR3 is TGTGCCAGTAGAGGCCCCCCACTAGCGGGAGTTTGGAATGAGCAGTTCTTC. The full variable domain, with the rest looked up from reference TRBV19 and TRBJ2-1, is DGGITQSPKYLFRKEGQNVTLSCEQNLNHDAMYWYRQDPGQGLRLIYYSQIVNDFQKGDIAEGYSVSREKKESFPLTVTSAQKNPTAFYLCASRGPPLAGVWNEQFFGPGTRLTVL.

V is TRBV12-2 and J is TRBJ1-1. TRBV12-2 constitutes a pseudogene. The CDR3 extends over 19 amino acids. The CDR3 here is CASRLAWWEGKILDTEAFF. The CDR3 nucleotides are TGTGCAAGTCGCTTAGCCTGGTGGGAGGGTAAAATATTGGACACTGAAGCTTTCTTT.

The genes are TRBV10-3 and TRBJ2-1; the D gene is possibly TRBD1 (5 bases). CDR1 ENHRY and CDR2 SYGVKD come from the germline V gene. There are 14 residues in the CDR3. Trimming left V 5 bases short and J 3 bases short, with 11 bases between. CDR3 amino acids: CAISRGQGYNEQFF. CDR3 sequence (DNA): TGTGCCATCAGTCGCGGTCAGGGCTACAATGAGCAGTTCTTC.

This clone occurred a few times. The chain employs TRBV5-6 and TRBJ2-7, with 7 bases that match TRBD1. The CDR3 spans 14 residues. V shed 0 bases and J 9 bases; nucleotides not matched to a gene: 9. Germline CDR1 and CDR2: SGHDT and YYEEEE. CDR3 DNA: TGTGCCAGCAGCTTGGTATCGGCCAGGGGGATGCAGTACTTC. The encoded protein is CASSLVSARGMQYF.

The CDR3 coding sequence is TGCGCCAGCAGCTTGGTTGGGGTCATGAACACTGAAGCTTTCTTT. It translates to CASSLVGVMNTEAFF. The chain uses TRBV5-1 and TRBJ1-1; D ambiguous. V was cut by 0 bases and J by 0 bases, with 9 bases left in between. There are 15 residues in the CDR3. The germline CDR1 and CDR2 sequences are SGHRS and YFSETQ.

The V call is TRBV18, the J call TRBJ1-2; D possibly corresponds to TRBD1 (6 bases). This CDR3 is built from 15 residues. Germline assignment: CDR1 KGHSH and CDR2 LQKENI. Trimming pared 0 bases from V and 2 bases from J, leaving 10 bases between. Here the CDR3 DNA reads TGTGCCAGCTCACCACCTTCCAGGGGAAACTATGGCTACACCTTC. Protein: CASSPPSRGNYGYTF.

The genes are TRBV5-4 and TRBJ2-7, with TRBD1 identical over 9 bases. The CDR3 sequence is 15 residues long. From germline, CDR1 is SGHNT and CDR2 YYREEE (reference sequence). The V and J ends lost 5 bases and 4 bases, in that order; junction bases with no gene match: 10. This CDR3 is CASSWASGQGYEQYF. For the CDR3, the DNA is TGTGCCAGCAGTTGGGCTTCGGGACAGGGTTACGAGCAGTACTTC.

This clone was counted a few times. The CDR3 DNA reads TGTGCCAGCAGCAGAGGGACAACGAACACCGGGGAGCTGTTTTTT. This sequence encodes CASSRGTTNTGELFF. This sequence joins TRBV7-3 and TRBJ2-2; a possible D gene is TRBD1 (6 bases). The CDR3 extends over 15 amino acids. V was clipped by 5 bases and J by 0 bases, with 10 bases between them. In germline, CDR1 is SGHTA, CDR2 FQGTGA.

This chain connects TRBV7-9 to TRBJ2-2, with 7 nucleotides matching TRBD2. V lost 6 bases and J lost 1; bases outside the gene matches: 2. From germline, CDR1 is SEHNR and CDR2 FQNEAQ (reference sequence). The CDR3 extends over 14 amino acids. The CDR3 DNA is TGTGCCAGCAGTCCTAGCGGGAACACCGGGGAGCTGTTTTTT. As protein: CASSPSGNTGELFF.

This clone occurred once. This chain joins TRBV7-9 and TRBJ1-4; TRBD1 matches 7 bases. With V trimmed by 5 bases and J by 3 bases, 6 bases remained unmatched. CDR1 is SEHNR and CDR2 is FQNEAQ in the germline V gene (reference sequence). This CDR3 comprises 15 residues. The CDR3, as DNA: TGTGCCAGCAGCCAAGACAGGGAACCTAATGAAAAACTGTTTTTT. It is translated as CASSQDREPNEKLFF.

The chain uses TRBV10-3 and TRBJ1-5, with D possibly being TRBD1 (6 bases). This CDR3 is built from 13 residues. Germline lookup yields CDR1 ENHRY and CDR2 SYGVKD. V gave up 6 bases and J gave up 4 bases, with 10 bases separating them. The CDR3 sequence is CAIRGGLNQPQHF. The CDR3 region has the DNA TGTGCCATCAGAGGGGGGCTTAATCAGCCCCAGCATTTT.

The genes are TRBV5-1 and TRBJ1-5, with a possible D match to TRBD1 (5 bases). The germline V gene has CDR1 SGHRS and CDR2 YFSETQ. Trimming took off 0 bases at V and 7 bases at J, with 11 bases between the two ends. The CDR3 is made up of 14 amino acids. The CDR3 loop reads CASSLEGPGQPQHF. The CDR3 DNA sequence: TGCGCCAGCAGCTTGGAGGGACCTGGACAGCCCCAGCATTTT.